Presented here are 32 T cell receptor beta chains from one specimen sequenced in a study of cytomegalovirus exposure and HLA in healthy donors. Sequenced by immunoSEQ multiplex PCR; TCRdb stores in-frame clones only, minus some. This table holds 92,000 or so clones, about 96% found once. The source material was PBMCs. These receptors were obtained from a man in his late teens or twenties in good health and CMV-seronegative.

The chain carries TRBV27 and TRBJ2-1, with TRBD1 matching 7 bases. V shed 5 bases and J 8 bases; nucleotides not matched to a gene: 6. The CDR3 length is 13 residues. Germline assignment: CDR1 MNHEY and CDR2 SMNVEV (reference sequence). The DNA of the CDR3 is TGTGCCAGCAGTATAAACAGGGGCGATGAGCAGTTCTTC. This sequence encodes CASSINRGDEQFF.

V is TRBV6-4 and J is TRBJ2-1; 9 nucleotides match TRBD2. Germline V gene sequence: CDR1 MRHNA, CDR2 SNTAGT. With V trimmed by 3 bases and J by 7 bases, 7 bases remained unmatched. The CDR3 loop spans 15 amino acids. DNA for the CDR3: TGTGCCAGCAGTGAAGATAGCGGGAGTTGGAATGAGCAGTTCTTC. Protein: CASSEDSGSWNEQFF.

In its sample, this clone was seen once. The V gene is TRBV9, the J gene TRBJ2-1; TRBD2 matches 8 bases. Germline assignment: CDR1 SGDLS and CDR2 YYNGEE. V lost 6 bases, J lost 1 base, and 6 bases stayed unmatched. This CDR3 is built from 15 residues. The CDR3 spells CASTLAGLSYNEQFF. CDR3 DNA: TGTGCCAGCACATTAGCGGGACTTTCCTACAATGAGCAGTTCTTC.

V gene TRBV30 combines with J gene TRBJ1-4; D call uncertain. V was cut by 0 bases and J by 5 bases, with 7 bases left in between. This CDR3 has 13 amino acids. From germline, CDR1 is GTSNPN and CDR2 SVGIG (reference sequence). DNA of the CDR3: TGTGCCTGGAGTGTACAGACGAATGAAAAACTGTTTTTT. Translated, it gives CAWSVQTNEKLFF.

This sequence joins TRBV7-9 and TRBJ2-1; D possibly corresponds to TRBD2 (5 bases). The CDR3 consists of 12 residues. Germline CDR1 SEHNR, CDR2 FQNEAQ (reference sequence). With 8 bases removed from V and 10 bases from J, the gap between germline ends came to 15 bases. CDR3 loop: CASGLFLGEQFF. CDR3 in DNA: TGTGCCAGCGGACTCTTTTTGGGGGAGCAGTTCTTC.

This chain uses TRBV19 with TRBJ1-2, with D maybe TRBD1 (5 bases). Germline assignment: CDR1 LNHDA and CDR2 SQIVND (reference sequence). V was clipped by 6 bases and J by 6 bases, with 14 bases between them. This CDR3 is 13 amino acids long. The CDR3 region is CASRSAGFDGYTF. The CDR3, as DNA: TGTGCCAGTAGATCTGCAGGGTTCGATGGCTACACCTTC.

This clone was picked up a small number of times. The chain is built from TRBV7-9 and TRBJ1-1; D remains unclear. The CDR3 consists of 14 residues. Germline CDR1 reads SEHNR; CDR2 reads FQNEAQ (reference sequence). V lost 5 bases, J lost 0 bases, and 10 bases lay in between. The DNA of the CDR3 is TGTGCCAGCAGCCCAACCGGGGTGAACACTGAAGCTTTCTTT. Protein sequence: CASSPTGVNTEAFF. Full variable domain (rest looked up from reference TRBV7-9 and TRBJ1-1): DTGVSQNPRHKITKRGQNVTFRCDPISEHNRLYWYRQTLGQGPEFLTYFQNEAQLEKSRLLSDRFSAERPKGSFSTLEIQRTEQGDSAMYLCASSPTGVNTEAFFGQGTRLTVV.

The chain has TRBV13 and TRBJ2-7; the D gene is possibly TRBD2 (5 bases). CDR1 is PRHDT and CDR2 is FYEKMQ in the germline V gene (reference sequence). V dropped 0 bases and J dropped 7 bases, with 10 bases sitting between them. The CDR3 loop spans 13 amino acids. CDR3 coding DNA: TGTGCCAGCAGCTTAGGGGACTTTGGTGAGCAGTACTTC. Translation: CASSLGDFGEQYF. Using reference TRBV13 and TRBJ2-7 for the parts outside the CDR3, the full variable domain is AAGVIQSPRHLIKEKRETATLKCYPIPRHDTVYWYQQGPGQDPQFLISFYEKMQSDKGSIPDRFSAQQFSDYHSELNMSSLELGDSALYFCASSLGDFGEQYFGPGTRLTVT.

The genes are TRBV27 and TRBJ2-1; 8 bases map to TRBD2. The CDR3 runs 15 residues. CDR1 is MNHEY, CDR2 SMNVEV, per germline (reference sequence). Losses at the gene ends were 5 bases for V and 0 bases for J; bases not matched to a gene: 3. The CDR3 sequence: CASSLTSGSYNEQFF. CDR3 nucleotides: TGTGCCAGCAGTCTCACTAGCGGCTCCTACAATGAGCAGTTCTTC.

The CDR3 here is CAISESVAGGFLGTDTQYF. CDR3 in DNA: TGTGCCATCAGTGAATCTGTAGCGGGAGGGTTTCTCGGTACAGATACGCAGTATTTT. The V and J genes are TRBV10-3 and TRBJ2-3, with 11 bases identical to TRBD2. The V gene end was trimmed by 3 bases and the J gene end by 3 bases; junction bases not matched to a gene: 14. CDR1 is ENHRY and CDR2 is SYGVKD in the germline V gene. The CDR3 is 19 residues long.

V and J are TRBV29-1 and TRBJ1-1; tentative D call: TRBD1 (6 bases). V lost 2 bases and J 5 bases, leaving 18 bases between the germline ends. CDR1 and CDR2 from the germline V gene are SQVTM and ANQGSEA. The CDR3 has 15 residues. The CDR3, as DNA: TGCAGCGTTGAATCGTCGCCTCCAAGGGGGACTGAAGCTTTCTTT. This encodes CSVESSPPRGTEAFF.

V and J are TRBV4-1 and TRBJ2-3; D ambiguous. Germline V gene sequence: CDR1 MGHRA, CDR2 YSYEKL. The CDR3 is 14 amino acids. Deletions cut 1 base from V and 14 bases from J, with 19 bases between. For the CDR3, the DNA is TGCGCCAGCAGCCAAGTTCAAGTAGCCAGATCGCGGTATTTT. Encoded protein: CASSQVQVARSRYF.

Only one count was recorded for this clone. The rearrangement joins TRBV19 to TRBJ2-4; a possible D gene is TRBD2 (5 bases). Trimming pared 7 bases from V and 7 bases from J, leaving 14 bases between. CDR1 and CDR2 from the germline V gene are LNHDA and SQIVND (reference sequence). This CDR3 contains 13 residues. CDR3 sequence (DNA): TGTGCCAGTATGACTAAGGTGGATAACATTCAGTACTTC. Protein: CASMTKVDNIQYF.

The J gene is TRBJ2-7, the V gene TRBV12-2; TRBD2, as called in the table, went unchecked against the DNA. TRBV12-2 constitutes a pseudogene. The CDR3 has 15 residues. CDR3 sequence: CASRLALNCYYEQYV. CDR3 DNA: TGTGCAAGTCGCTTAGCCCTCAACTGTTACTACGAGCAGTACGTC.

DNA of the CDR3: TGCGCCAGCAGCTTGGGACAGTCACTAATGAACACTGAAGCTTTCTTT. The encoded protein is CASSLGQSLMNTEAFF. J is TRBJ1-1 and V is TRBV5-1, with a possible D match to TRBD1 (5 bases). Trimming removed 0 bases from V and 0 bases from J, with 12 bases in between. Germline loops: CDR1 SGHRS, CDR2 YFSETQ. The CDR3 length is 16 residues. Full variable domain (missing parts from reference TRBV5-1 and TRBJ1-1): KAGVTQTPRYLIKTRGQQVTLSCSPISGHRSVSWYQQTPGQGLQFLFEYFSETQRNKGNFPGRFSGRQFSNSRSEMNVSTLELGDSALYLCASSLGQSLMNTEAFFGQGTRLTVV.

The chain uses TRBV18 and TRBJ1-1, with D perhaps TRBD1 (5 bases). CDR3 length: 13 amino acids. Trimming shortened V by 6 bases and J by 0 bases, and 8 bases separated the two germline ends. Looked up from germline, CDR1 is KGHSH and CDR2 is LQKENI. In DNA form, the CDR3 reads TGTGCCAGCTCGAAAGGGGTGAACACTGAAGCTTTCTTT. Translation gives CASSKGVNTEAFF.

The CDR3 DNA is TGTGCCAGCAGTGTTACTAGCGGGAGCACGAATGAGCAGTTCTTC. Translating gives CASSVTSGSTNEQFF. The J gene is TRBJ2-1, the V gene TRBV6-1; TRBD2 matches at 11 bases. Germline V gives CDR1 MNHNS, CDR2 SASEGT. This CDR3 is 15 amino acids long. Trimming at V came to 4 bases and at J to 7 bases, leaving 6 bases not matched to a gene.

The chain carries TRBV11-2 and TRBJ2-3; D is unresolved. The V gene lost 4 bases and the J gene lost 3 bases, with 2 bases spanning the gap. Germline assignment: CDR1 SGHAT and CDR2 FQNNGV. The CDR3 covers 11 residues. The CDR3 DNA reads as TGTGCCAGCAGCTCTACAGATACGCAGTATTTT. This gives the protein CASSSTDTQYF.

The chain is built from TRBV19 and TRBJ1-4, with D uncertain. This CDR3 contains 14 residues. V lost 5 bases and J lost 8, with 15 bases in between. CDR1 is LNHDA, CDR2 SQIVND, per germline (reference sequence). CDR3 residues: CASSPRGSSEKLFF. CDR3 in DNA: TGTGCCAGTAGTCCTCGAGGATCTTCGGAAAAACTGTTTTTT.

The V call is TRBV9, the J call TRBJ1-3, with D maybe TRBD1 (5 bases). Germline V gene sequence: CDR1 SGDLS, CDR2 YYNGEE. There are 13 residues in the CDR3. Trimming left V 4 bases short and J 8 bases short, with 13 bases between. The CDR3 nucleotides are TGTGCCAGCAGCCCTCCCTCGGGGGACACCATATATTTT. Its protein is CASSPPSGDTIYF.

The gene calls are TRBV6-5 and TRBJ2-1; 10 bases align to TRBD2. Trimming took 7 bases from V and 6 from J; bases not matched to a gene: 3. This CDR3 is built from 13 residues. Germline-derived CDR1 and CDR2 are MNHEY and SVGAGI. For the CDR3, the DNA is TGTGCCAGCAAGAGCGGGAGGGTCAATGAGCAGTTCTTC. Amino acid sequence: CASKSGRVNEQFF.

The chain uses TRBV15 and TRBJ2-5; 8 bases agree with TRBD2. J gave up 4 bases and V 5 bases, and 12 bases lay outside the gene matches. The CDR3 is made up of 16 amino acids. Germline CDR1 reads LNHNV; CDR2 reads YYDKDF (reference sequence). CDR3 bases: TGTGCCACCAGCCGCCTTGCGGGAGGCCCACGAGAGACCCAGTACTTC. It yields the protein CATSRLAGGPRETQYF.

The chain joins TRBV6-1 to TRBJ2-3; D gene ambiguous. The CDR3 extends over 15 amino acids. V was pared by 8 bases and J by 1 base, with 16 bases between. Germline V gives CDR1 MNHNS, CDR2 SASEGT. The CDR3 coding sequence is TGTGCCAGCGCTCCAGTTCAGTTGGGCACAGATACGCAGTATTTT. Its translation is CASAPVQLGTDTQYF.

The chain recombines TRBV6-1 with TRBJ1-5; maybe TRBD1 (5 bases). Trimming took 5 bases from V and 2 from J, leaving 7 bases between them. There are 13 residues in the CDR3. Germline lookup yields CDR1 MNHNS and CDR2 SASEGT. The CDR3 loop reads CASSRGGNQPQHF. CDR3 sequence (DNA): TGTGCCAGCAGTCGGGGGGGCAATCAGCCCCAGCATTTT.

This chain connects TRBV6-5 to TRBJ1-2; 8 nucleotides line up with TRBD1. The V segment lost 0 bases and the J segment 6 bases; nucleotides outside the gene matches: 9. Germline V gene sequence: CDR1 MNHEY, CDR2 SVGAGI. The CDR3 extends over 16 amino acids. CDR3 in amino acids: CASSYSTGTGPDGYTF. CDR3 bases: TGTGCCAGCAGTTACTCTACCGGGACAGGCCCCGATGGCTACACCTTC.

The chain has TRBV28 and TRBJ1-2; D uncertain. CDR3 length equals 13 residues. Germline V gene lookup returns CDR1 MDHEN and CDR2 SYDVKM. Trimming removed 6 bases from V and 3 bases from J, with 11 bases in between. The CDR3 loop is CASRPDKHYGYTF. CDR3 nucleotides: TGTGCCAGCAGACCTGACAAGCACTATGGCTACACCTTC.

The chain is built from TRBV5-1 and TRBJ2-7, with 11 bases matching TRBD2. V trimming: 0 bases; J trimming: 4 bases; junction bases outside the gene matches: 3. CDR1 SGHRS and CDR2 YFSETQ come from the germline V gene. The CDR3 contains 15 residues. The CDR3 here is CASSLDTSGSYEQYV. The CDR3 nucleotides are TGCGCCAGCAGCTTGGACACTAGCGGGAGTTACGAGCAGTACGTC.

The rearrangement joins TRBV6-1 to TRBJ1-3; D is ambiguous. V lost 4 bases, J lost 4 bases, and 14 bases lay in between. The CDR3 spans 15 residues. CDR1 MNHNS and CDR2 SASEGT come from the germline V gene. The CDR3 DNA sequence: TGTGCCAGCAGTGGCCACGGATCGGGGGGAAACACCATATATTTT. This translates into CASSGHGSGGNTIYF.

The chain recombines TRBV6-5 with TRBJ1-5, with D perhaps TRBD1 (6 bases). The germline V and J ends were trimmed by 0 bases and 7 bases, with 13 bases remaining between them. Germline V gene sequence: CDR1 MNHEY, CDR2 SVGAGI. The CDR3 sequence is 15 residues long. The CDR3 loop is CASSYSAGVNQPQHF. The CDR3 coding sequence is TGTGCCAGCAGTTACTCGGCAGGGGTAAACCAGCCCCAGCATTTT.

The chain's CDR3 is CAWTPRANSYEQYF. The CDR3 DNA reads TGTGCCTGGACCCCCCGCGCCAACTCCTACGAGCAGTACTTC. The chain couples TRBV30 to TRBJ2-7, with D hard to call. CDR1 is GTSNPN and CDR2 is SVGIG in the germline V gene (reference sequence). The CDR3 spans 14 residues. Trimming pared 4 bases from V and 0 bases from J, leaving 13 bases between. Complete variable domain (other parts from reference TRBV30 and TRBJ2-7): SQTIHQWPATLVQPVGSPLSLECTVEGTSNPNLYWYRQAAGRGLQLLFYSVGIGQISSEVPQNLSASRPQDRQFILSSKKLLLSDSGFYLCAWTPRANSYEQYFGPGTRLTVT.

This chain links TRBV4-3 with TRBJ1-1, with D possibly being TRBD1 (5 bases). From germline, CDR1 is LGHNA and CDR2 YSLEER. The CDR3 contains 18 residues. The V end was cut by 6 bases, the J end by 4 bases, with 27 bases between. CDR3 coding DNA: TGCGCCAGCAGTCCGGGAGATGCGCGGGACTTTAGTAGCACTGAAGCTTTCTTT. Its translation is CASSPGDARDFSSTEAFF.

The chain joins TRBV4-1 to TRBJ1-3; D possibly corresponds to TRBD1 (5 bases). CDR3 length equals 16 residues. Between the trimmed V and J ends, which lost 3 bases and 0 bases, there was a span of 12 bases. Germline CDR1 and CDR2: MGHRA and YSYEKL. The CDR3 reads CASSQFGGYSGNTIYF. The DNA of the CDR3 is TGCGCCAGCAGCCAGTTCGGGGGTTACTCTGGAAACACCATATATTTT.